The sequence of this T cell receptor beta chain was determined in a study of early T cells in non-severe SARS-CoV-2 infection. Study background: Sequencing targeted bulk RNA from unsorted whole blood, leaving chains unpaired.

Individual cDNA molecules were tagged with unique molecular identifiers. MiXCR, run by TCRdb on the 5' RACE reads, gives a single entry per CDR3 protein. Of roughly 56,000 distinct CDR3 sequences listed, approximately 15% are singletons. General study results and limits: Anti-spike CD8 responses were favored in VDJdb matching, and private and CD4 specificities were missed.

The V end was cut by 3 bases, the J end by 5 bases, with 9 bases between. CDR3 size: 13 residues. This clonotype has just a few counts. The antigen remains unidentified. This TCR derives from an adult who was a healthcare worker with PCR-confirmed SARS-CoV-2 infection or an uninfected control (not recorded which). Sequencing was performed on whole blood, taken at baseline. This rearrangement joins TRBV12-3 or TRBV12-4 to TRBJ2-3, with D perhaps matching TRBD2 (5 bases). Written as DNA, the CDR3 is TGTGCCAGCAGTTTGGAGAGGGTAGATACGCAGTATTTT. It encodes CASSLERVDTQYF.